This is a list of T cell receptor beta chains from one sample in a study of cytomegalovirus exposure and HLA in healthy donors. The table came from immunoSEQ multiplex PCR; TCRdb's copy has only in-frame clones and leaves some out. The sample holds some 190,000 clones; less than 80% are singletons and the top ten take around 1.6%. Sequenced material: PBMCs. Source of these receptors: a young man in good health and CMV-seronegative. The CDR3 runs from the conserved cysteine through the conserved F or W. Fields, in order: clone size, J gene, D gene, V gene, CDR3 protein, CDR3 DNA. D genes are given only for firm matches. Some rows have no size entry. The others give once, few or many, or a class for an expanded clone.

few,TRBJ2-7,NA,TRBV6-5,CASSKGQGPYEQYF,TGTGCCAGCAGTAAGGGGCAGGGGCCCTACGAGCAGTACTTC
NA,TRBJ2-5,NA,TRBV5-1,CASSSDWETQYF,TGCGCCAGCAGCTCCGACTGGGAGACCCAGTACTTC
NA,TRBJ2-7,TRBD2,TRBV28,CASSSPTSGGPYEQYF,TGTGCCAGCAGTTCGCCGACTAGCGGGGGGCCCTACGAGCAGTACTTC
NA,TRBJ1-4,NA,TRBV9,CASSGSWGATNEKLFF,TGTGCCAGCAGCGGATCGTGGGGGGCAACTAATGAAAAACTGTTTTTT
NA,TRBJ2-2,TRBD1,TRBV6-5,CASSGGQESTGELFF,TGTGCCAGCAGTGGGGGACAGGAGAGCACCGGGGAGCTGTTTTTT
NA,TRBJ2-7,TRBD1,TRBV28,CASSRDRDDEQYF,TGTGCCAGCAGTAGGGACAGGGACGACGAGCAGTACTTC
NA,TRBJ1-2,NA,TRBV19,CASSIQGETLANYGYTF,TGTGCCAGTAGTATCCAGGGCGAAACTTTAGCTAACTATGGCTACACCTTC
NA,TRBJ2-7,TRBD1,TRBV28,CASSEGQGIHEQYF,TGTGCCAGCAGCGAGGGACAGGGAATCCACGAGCAGTACTTC
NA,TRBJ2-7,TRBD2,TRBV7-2,CASSLGREAYEQYF,TGTGCCAGCAGCTTGGGGCGGGAGGCCTACGAGCAGTACTTC
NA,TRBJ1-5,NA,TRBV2,CASSEDERGGDEGAQHF,TGTGCCAGCAGTGAAGACGAGAGGGGGGGGGATGAGGGGGCCCAGCATTTT
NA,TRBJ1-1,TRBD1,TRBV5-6,CASILDRGMNTEAFF,TGTGCCAGCATCCTTGACAGGGGGATGAACACTGAAGCTTTCTTT
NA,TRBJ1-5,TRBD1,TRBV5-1,CASREGQSNQPQHF,TGCGCCAGCAGGGAGGGACAGAGCAATCAGCCCCAGCATTTT
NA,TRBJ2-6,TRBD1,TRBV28,CASSSGTGVAGANVLTF,TGTGCCAGCAGTTCCGGGACAGGGGTGGCTGGGGCCAACGTCCTGACTTTC
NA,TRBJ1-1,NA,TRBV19,CASSLTGPTEAFF,TGTGCCAGTAGTTTAACAGGGCCCACTGAAGCTTTCTTT
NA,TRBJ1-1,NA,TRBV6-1,CASSEVTGRDTEAFF,TGTGCCAGCAGTGAAGTGACAGGAAGGGACACTGAAGCTTTCTTT
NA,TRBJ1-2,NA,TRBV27,CASRTEGGRGIGYTF,TGTGCCAGCAGGACCGAAGGGGGTCGTGGGATCGGCTACACCTTC
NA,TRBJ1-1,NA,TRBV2,CASSRTGGDTEAFF,TGTGCCAGCAGTCGGACGGGGGGAGACACTGAAGCTTTCTTT
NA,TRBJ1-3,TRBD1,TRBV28,CASSISTGVGGNTIYF,TGTGCCAGCAGTATATCGACAGGGGTCGGTGGAAACACCATATATTTT
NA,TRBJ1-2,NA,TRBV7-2,CASSLSGGSSNYGYTF,TGTGCCAGCAGCTTGTCGGGGGGCTCCTCTAACTATGGCTACACCTTC
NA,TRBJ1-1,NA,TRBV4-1,CASSQGAVNTEAFF,TGCGCCAGCAGCCAAGGGGCTGTGAACACTGAAGCTTTCTTT
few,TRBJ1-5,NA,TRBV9,CASSGAGANQPQHF,TGTGCCAGCAGCGGGGCAGGGGCCAATCAGCCCCAGCATTTT
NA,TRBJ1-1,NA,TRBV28,CASSDWNSLNTEAFF,TGTGCCAGCAGCGACTGGAACTCCCTGAACACTGAAGCTTTCTTT
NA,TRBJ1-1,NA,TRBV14,CASSRFGTEAFF,TGTGCCAGCAGCCGCTTCGGGACTGAAGCTTTCTTT
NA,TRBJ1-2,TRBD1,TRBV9,CASGGQANYGYTF,TGTGCCAGCGGCGGACAGGCGAACTATGGCTACACCTTC
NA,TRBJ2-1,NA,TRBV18,CASSEKALLGEPFF,TGTGCCAGCTCCGAAAAGGCCCTTCTCGGGGAGCCGTTCTTC
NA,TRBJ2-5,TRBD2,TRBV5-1,CASSLSMTSARRRETQYF,TGCGCCAGCAGCCTTTCGATGACTAGCGCACGGCGGAGAGAGACCCAGTACTTC
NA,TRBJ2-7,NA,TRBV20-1,CSVSGTYEQYF,TGCAGTGTATCGGGTACTTACGAGCAGTACTTC
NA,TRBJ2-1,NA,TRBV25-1,CASSDSPRAYNEQFF,TGTGCCAGCAGTGACTCTCCGCGGGCGTACAATGAGCAGTTCTTC
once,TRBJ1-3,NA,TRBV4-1,CASSQEAGPSSGNTIYF,TGCGCCAGCAGCCAAGAGGCAGGCCCAAGTAGTGGAAACACCATATATTTT
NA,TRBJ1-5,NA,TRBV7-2,CASSLDGGSGQPQHF,TGTGCCAGCAGCTTAGATGGGGGGTCCGGTCAGCCCCAGCATTTT
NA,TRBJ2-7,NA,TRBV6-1,CASSEGGILREQYF,TGTGCCAGCAGTGAAGGAGGAATCTTACGCGAGCAGTACTTC
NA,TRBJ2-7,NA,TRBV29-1,CSVARDTTYEQYF,TGCAGCGTTGCCCGGGACACCACCTACGAGCAGTACTTC
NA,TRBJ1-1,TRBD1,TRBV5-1,CASSRKDRGSDTEAFF,TGCGCCAGCAGCCGGAAGGACAGGGGGTCCGACACTGAAGCTTTCTTT
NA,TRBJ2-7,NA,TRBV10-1,CASSASQGEQYF,TGCGCCAGCAGTGCTTCCCAGGGCGAGCAGTACTTC
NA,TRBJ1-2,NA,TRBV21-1,CASSNRDRESDYGYTF,TGTGCCAGCAGCAATCGGGACAGGGAATCTGACTATGGCTACACCTTC
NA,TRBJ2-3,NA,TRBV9,CASSLPGGDTDTQYF,TGTGCCAGCAGCCTCCCAGGAGGTGACACAGATACGCAGTATTTT
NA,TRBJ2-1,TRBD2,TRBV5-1,CASSLGDAGGYNEQFF,TGCGCCAGCAGCTTGGGGGATGCGGGGGGCTACAATGAGCAGTTCTTC
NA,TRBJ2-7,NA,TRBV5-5,CASSLFYSYEQYF,TGTGCCAGCAGCTTGTTTTACTCCTACGAGCAGTACTTC
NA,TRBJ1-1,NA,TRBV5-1,CASSFWGMVTEAFF,TGCGCCAGCAGCTTCTGGGGCATGGTTACTGAAGCTTTCTTT
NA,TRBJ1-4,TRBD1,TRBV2,CASRGQGINEKLFF,TGTGCCAGCAGAGGACAGGGTATTAATGAAAAACTGTTTTTT
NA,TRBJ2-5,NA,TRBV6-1,CASSDEVTVIKGTQYF,TGTGCCAGCAGTGATGAAGTGACTGTTATTAAAGGGACCCAGTACTTC
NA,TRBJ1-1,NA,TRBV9,CASNPSSGTEAFF,TGTGCCAGCAACCCATCGAGTGGCACTGAAGCTTTCTTT
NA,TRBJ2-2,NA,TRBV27,CASSGEAGTGELFF,TGTGCCAGCAGCGGAGAGGCGGGTACCGGGGAGCTGTTTTTT
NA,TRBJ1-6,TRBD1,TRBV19,CASSLDRGSPLHF,TGTGCCAGTAGTCTAGACAGGGGTTCACCCCTCCACTTT
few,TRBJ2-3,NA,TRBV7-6,CASSLDYRALTTFTDTQYF,TGTGCCAGCAGCTTAGATTACAGGGCCCTAACTACTTTCACAGATACGCAGTATTTT
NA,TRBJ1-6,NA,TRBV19,CASRVQGADSPLHF,TGTGCCAGTAGGGTACAAGGGGCAGATTCACCCCTCCACTTT
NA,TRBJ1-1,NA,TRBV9,CASSVGQGNTEAFF,TGTGCCAGCAGCGTAGGCCAGGGGAACACTGAAGCTTTCTTT
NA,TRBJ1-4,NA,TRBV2,CASSVARAGGEKLFF,TGTGCCAGCAGTGTCGCGAGGGCCGGAGGAGAAAAACTGTTTTTT